This T cell receptor beta chain derives from a study of T cells expressing NK-cell markers. After re-calling the 5' RACE reads, TCRdb lists one entry per CDR3 protein, DNA absent. The sample has fewer than 400,000 distinct CDR3 sequences; the top ten hold over 8.5%. Sequenced sample: blood T cells: a sorted CD56 or NKG2C T cell subset, CD4+ or CD8+ T cells, or bulk PBMC T cells (not recorded which). The origin of this receptor is a woman between 45 and 65 years old in good health.

The CDR3 protein is CASSSPGTQAYEQYF. The V gene is TRBV12-3 or TRBV12-4, the J gene TRBJ2-7; TCRdb outputs TRBD2, but without DNA this stays unchecked. This CDR3 has 15 amino acids.